This entry lists 28 T cell receptor beta chains sequenced from one sample in a study of shared clonotypes between healthy human individuals. The table came from immunoSEQ multiplex PCR; TCRdb's copy has only in-frame clones and leaves some out. The sample contains a few million clones, 80% to 95% of which appear only once. Specimen: naive CD4+ T cells from PBMCs. Sample subset: CD45RA+ positively selected. All receptors derive from a man aged 18-30 years in good health. Some clones in this sample may be carry-over from other donors' samples.

The rearrangement joins TRBV14 to TRBJ2-5, with 9 positions matching TRBD1. The germline V gene encodes CDR1 SGHDN and CDR2 FVKESK. This CDR3 has 17 residues. The V and J ends lost 1 base and 4 bases, in that order; junction bases with no gene match: 10. The CDR3 bases are TGTGCCAGCAGCCAAGGGGGACGACAGGGACAGGGAGAGACCCAGTACTTC. Its translation: CASSQGGRQGQGETQYF.

V usage is TRBV10-2 and J usage is TRBJ2-5, with 8 bases identical to TRBD2. This CDR3 has 15 residues. Germline V gives CDR1 WSHSY, CDR2 SAAADI. Unmatched junction bases numbered 9, after V lost 4 bases and J lost 5 bases. Here the CDR3 DNA reads TGCGCCAGCAGTGGAGCGGGAGCATGGTACGAGACCCAGTACTTC. It encodes CASSGAGAWYETQYF.

The chain recombines TRBV6-1 with TRBJ2-2; D unresolved. The ends were cut back, 2 bases at V and 4 bases at J, with 5 bases in the middle. Per the germline V gene, CDR1 is MNHNS and CDR2 is SASEGT. The CDR3 is made up of 13 amino acids. The DNA for the CDR3 is TGTGCCAGCAGTGAACAGATCACCGGGGAGCTGTTTTTT. Translated, it gives CASSEQITGELFF.

The chain joins TRBV4-2 to TRBJ2-1; 8 nucleotides agree with TRBD2. Per germline, CDR1 LGHNA and CDR2 YNFKEQ. The length of the CDR3 is 16 residues. V was pared by 1 base and J by 3 bases, with 5 bases of the junction left unmatched. The CDR3: CASSQGPSGLYNEQFF. The DNA of the CDR3 is TGTGCCAGCAGCCAAGGGCCTAGCGGGCTCTACAATGAGCAGTTCTTC.

V and J are TRBV4-3 and TRBJ1-2, with D tentatively TRBD1 (6 bases). This CDR3 is 15 amino acids long. Germline CDR1 is LGHNA and CDR2 is YSLEER. V was cut by 0 bases and J by 8 bases, with 16 bases left in between. CDR3 nucleotide sequence: TGCGCCAGCAGCCAAGAGAAACGAGGGGGAGAGGGCTACACCTTC. Protein: CASSQEKRGGEGYTF.

The chain links TRBV28 to TRBJ1-1, with a weak D call TRBD1 (5 bases). Germline V gene lookup returns CDR1 MDHEN and CDR2 SYDVKM. The V end lost 6 bases, the J end lost 4 bases, and 15 bases lay between the germline ends. The CDR3 sequence is 14 residues long. CDR3 amino acids: CASRGDLRSTEAFF. The CDR3 DNA sequence: TGTGCCAGCAGGGGGGACTTGAGGAGCACTGAAGCTTTCTTT.

The table lists this clone with a few counts. The chain has TRBV29-1 and TRBJ1-1, with 10 bases lining up with TRBD1. Germline V CDR1 and CDR2: SQVTM, ANQGSEA. V dropped 6 bases and J dropped 5; count of bases not matched to a gene: 6. The CDR3 has 13 amino acids. The CDR3 region is CSVGDRGPTEAFF. Written as DNA, the CDR3 is TGCAGCGTAGGCGACAGGGGGCCTACTGAAGCTTTCTTT.

The chain couples TRBV5-5 to TRBJ2-1; the D is unclear. Trimming cost V 2 bases and J 7 bases, with 13 bases left between them. The germline V gene encodes CDR1 SGHKS and CDR2 YYEKEE (reference sequence). The CDR3 length is 14 residues. The CDR3 sequence: CASSFWSNGNEQFF. In DNA, the CDR3 is TGTGCCAGCAGCTTTTGGTCAAACGGGAATGAGCAGTTCTTC.

Points on this clone: Other DNA sequences within the sample encode an identical CDR3. V is TRBV28 and J is TRBJ2-3; 9 bases map to TRBD2. V trimming: 3 bases; J trimming: 1 base; junction bases outside the gene matches: 2. This CDR3 contains 15 residues. Germline CDR1 reads MDHEN; CDR2 reads SYDVKM. The CDR3 is CASSLPSGGTDTQYF. As DNA, the CDR3 is TGTGCCAGCAGTTTGCCTAGCGGGGGCACAGATACGCAGTATTTT.

The chain links TRBV29-1 to TRBJ2-1; TRBD2 matches 7 bases. With 0 bases clipped from V and 3 bases from J, the junction kept 11 bases outside the gene matches. In germline, CDR1 is SQVTM, CDR2 ANQGSEA. The CDR3 spans 17 residues. The CDR3 DNA follows: TGCAGCGTTGAAGATTTTCGGGGCGGGAGTGACTACAATGAGCAGTTCTTC. Translated: CSVEDFRGGSDYNEQFF.

This clone appeared once. The V and J genes are TRBV5-4 and TRBJ2-7; D may correspond to TRBD1 or TRBD2 (6 bases each). The germline CDR1 and CDR2 sequences are SGHNT and YYREEE (reference sequence). Trimming took off 0 bases at V and 6 bases at J, with 10 bases between the two ends. This CDR3 region has 13 residues. CDR3 DNA: TGTGCCAGCAGCTTGGTTGGGGGGCGCGAGCAGTACTTC. This translates into CASSLVGGREQYF.

V is TRBV9 and J is TRBJ2-7; weak D call: TRBD1 (6 bases). The CDR3 has 14 amino acids. Per germline, CDR1 SGDLS and CDR2 YYNGEE. V dropped 0 bases and J dropped 7 bases, with 14 bases sitting between them. The CDR3 DNA reads as TGTGCCAGCAGCGTAGTTAGCCAGAGGGGGGAGCAGTACTTC. It codes for CASSVVSQRGEQYF.

The gene calls are TRBV5-1 and TRBJ1-1; perhaps TRBD1 as D (6 bases). V lost 0 bases and J lost 6, with 18 bases in between. The CDR3 has 16 amino acids. Germline-derived CDR1 and CDR2 are SGHRS and YFSETQ. CDR3: CASSLASGARRAEAFF. The CDR3 DNA follows: TGCGCCAGCAGCTTGGCCTCGGGGGCGCGGCGTGCTGAAGCTTTCTTT.

V is TRBV28 and J is TRBJ1-1; no reliable D call. The CDR3 runs 13 residues. Germline V lookup: CDR1 MDHEN, CDR2 SYDVKM. The ends were cut back, 7 bases at V and 4 bases at J, with 13 bases in the middle. The CDR3 here is CASKSPWGTEAFF. DNA for the CDR3: TGTGCCAGCAAAAGCCCTTGGGGCACTGAAGCTTTCTTT. Complete variable domain (other parts from reference TRBV28 and TRBJ1-1): DVKVTQSSRYLVKRTGEKVFLECVQDMDHENMFWYRQDPGLGLRLIYFSYDVKMKEKGDIPEGYSVSREKKERFSLILESASTNQTSMYLCASKSPWGTEAFFGQGTRLTVV.

V and J are TRBV5-1 and TRBJ2-6; D is ambiguous. This CDR3 region has 18 residues. V lost 4 bases, J lost 1 base, and 18 bases lay in between. Germline-derived CDR1 and CDR2 are SGHRS and YFSETQ. The CDR3, as DNA: TGCGCCAGCAGCGAATCTTTAGGAGTTGCGTCTGGGGCCAACGTCCTGACTTTC. It codes for CASSESLGVASGANVLTF.

This clone was seen only once. Distinct nucleotide sequences in the sample also encode this CDR3. V usage is TRBV10-3 and J usage is TRBJ1-2, with a possible D match to TRBD1 (6 bases). V was shortened by 0 bases and J by 6 bases, with 11 bases between the two germline ends. Germline V CDR1 and CDR2: ENHRY, SYGVKD. The CDR3 covers 14 residues. The CDR3 DNA follows: TGTGCCATCAGTGAGTCGAGGCAGGGGAATGGCTACACCTTC. It specifies CAISESRQGNGYTF.

V and J are TRBV4-1 and TRBJ1-1; D not certain. The CDR3 is made up of 12 amino acids. Trimming pared 3 bases from V and 4 bases from J, leaving 6 bases between. Germline V gene sequence: CDR1 MGHRA, CDR2 YSYEKL. The CDR3 loop is CASSQMGTEAFF. CDR3 coding DNA: TGCGCCAGCAGCCAGATGGGCACTGAAGCTTTCTTT.

The V gene is TRBV19, the J gene TRBJ2-7, with 9 bases fitting TRBD1. V dropped 6 bases and J dropped 6; count of bases not matched to a gene: 9. The V gene's germline CDR1 is LNHDA and CDR2 SQIVND (reference sequence). There are 14 residues in the CDR3. This CDR3 reads CASRKGQGVGEQYF. CDR3 DNA sequence: TGTGCCAGTAGAAAGGGACAGGGTGTTGGCGAGCAGTACTTC. The full variable domain, completed using reference TRBV19 and TRBJ2-7, is DGGITQSPKYLFRKEGQNVTLSCEQNLNHDAMYWYRQDPGQGLRLIYYSQIVNDFQKGDIAEGYSVSREKKESFPLTVTSAQKNPTAFYLCASRKGQGVGEQYFGPGTRLTVT.

The V gene is TRBV6-5, the J gene TRBJ2-7; D perhaps matches TRBD2 (5 bases). Germline loops: CDR1 MNHEY, CDR2 SVGAGI. The CDR3 covers 15 residues. V shed 3 bases and J shed 2 bases, with 14 bases lying between them. CDR3 DNA sequence: TGTGCCAGCAGTTATTTACCGGGGATTCCCTACGAGCAGTACTTC. It encodes CASSYLPGIPYEQYF.

The chain couples TRBV29-1 to TRBJ2-5; D remains ambiguous. The V gene's germline CDR1 is SQVTM and CDR2 ANQGSEA. Between the trimmed V and J ends, which lost 3 bases and 2 bases, there was a span of 10 bases. The CDR3 loop spans 13 amino acids. CDR3 sequence (DNA): TGCAGCGTTGAGCTGAAACAGCAAGAGACCCAGTACTTC. Its translation is CSVELKQQETQYF.

This chain links TRBV30 with TRBJ1-1; D unresolved. This CDR3 comprises 15 residues. V lost 5 bases and J 2 bases, leaving 18 bases between the germline ends. Germline-derived CDR1 and CDR2 are GTSNPN and SVGIG (reference sequence). The DNA of the CDR3 is TGTGCCTGGTTCCCCGTTCTGGGCCTTAACACTGAAGCTTTCTTT. Translating it yields CAWFPVLGLNTEAFF.

This clone has just one count. The V call is TRBV2, the J call TRBJ2-7; no reliable D call. This CDR3 comprises 17 residues. V dropped 3 bases and J dropped 2 bases, with 20 bases sitting between them. Germline V gene lookup returns CDR1 SNHLY and CDR2 FYNNEI. The CDR3 nucleotides are TGTGCCAGCAGTGAGCCCAACGGGTCCCGAAATCCCTACGAGCAGTACTTC. Protein: CASSEPNGSRNPYEQYF.

V usage is TRBV28 and J usage is TRBJ2-3; no definite D call. The germline V gene has CDR1 MDHEN and CDR2 SYDVKM. The V end lost 1 base, the J end lost 3 bases, and 11 bases lay between the germline ends. This CDR3 comprises 15 residues. CDR3 sequence reads: CASSLLQESTDTQYF. In DNA, the CDR3 is TGTGCCAGCAGTTTATTGCAGGAGAGTACAGATACGCAGTATTTT.

The chain carries TRBV4-1 and TRBJ2-6, with 7 nucleotides matching TRBD1. This CDR3 has 19 amino acids. Germline CDR1 and CDR2: MGHRA and YSYEKL. The V and J ends lost 4 bases and 0 bases, in that order; junction bases with no gene match: 12. CDR3 sequence: CASSPEQGSLFSGANVLTF. CDR3 in DNA: TGCGCCAGCAGCCCCGAACAGGGGTCCCTATTCTCTGGGGCCAACGTCCTGACTTTC.

The V call is TRBV5-1, the J call TRBJ2-7; D unresolved. This CDR3 region has 13 residues. Trimming cost V 3 bases and J 6 bases, with 13 bases left between them. Per germline, CDR1 SGHRS and CDR2 YFSETQ. The CDR3, as DNA: TGCGCCAGCAGCTCGCAAGATACTGGCGAGCAGTACTTC. It codes for CASSSQDTGEQYF.

The chain combines TRBV10-3 with TRBJ2-2, with D perhaps matching TRBD1 (5 bases). V dropped 11 bases and J dropped 7 bases, with 26 bases sitting between them. The germline V gene has CDR1 ENHRY and CDR2 SYGVKD. CDR3 size: 16 residues. The DNA of the CDR3 is TGTGCCGCCGGGTCAGGGCTAACAGCGTTGCTCGGGGAGCTGTTTTTT. Residues: CAAGSGLTALLGELFF.

This clone was recorded once. The chain links TRBV7-2 to TRBJ2-5; D remains unclear. The germline V gene encodes CDR1 SGHTA and CDR2 FQGNSA. The CDR3 sequence is 15 residues long. V lost 5 bases to trimming and J lost 4 bases, with 17 bases between them. The CDR3 DNA reads TGTGCCAGCAGCCCAGTCAACGGTGGCGGAGAGACCCAGTACTTC. Protein sequence: CASSPVNGGGETQYF.

The rearrangement joins TRBV4-1 to TRBJ2-2, with D unclear. This CDR3 comprises 15 residues. The V gene's germline CDR1 is MGHRA and CDR2 YSYEKL. The V end lost 3 bases, the J end lost 0 bases, and 8 bases lay between the germline ends. As DNA, the CDR3 is TGCGCCAGCAGCCAGTCGACGGCGAACACCGGGGAGCTGTTTTTT. Its translation: CASSQSTANTGELFF.